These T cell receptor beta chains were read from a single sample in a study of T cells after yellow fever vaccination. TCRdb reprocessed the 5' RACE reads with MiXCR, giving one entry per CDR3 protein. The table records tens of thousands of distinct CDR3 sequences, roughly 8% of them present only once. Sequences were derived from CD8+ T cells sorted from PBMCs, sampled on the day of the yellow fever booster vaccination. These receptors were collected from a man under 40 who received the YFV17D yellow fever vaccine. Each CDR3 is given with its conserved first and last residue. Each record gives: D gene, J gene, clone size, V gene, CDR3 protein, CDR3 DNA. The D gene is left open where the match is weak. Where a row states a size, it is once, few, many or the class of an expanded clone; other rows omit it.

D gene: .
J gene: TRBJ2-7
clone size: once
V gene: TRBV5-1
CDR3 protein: CAISLGPRGEISYEQYF
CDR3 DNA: TGCGCCATCAGCCTTGGACCCAGGGGGGAGATCTCCTACGAGCAGTACTTC

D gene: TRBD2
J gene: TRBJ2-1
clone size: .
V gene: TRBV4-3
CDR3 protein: CASSQGGSPSNEQFF
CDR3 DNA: TGCGCCAGCAGCCAAGGCGGGAGTCCGAGCAATGAGCAGTTCTTC

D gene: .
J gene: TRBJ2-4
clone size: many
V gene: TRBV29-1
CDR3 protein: CSVNRTKLAKNIQYF
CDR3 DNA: TGCAGCGTCAATCGGACGAAACTAGCCAAAAACATTCAGTACTTC

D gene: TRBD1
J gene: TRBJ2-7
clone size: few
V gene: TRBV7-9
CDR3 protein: CASSGPGTGPSYEQYF
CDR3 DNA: TGTGCCAGCAGCGGGCCCGGGACAGGGCCTTCCTACGAGCAGTACTTC

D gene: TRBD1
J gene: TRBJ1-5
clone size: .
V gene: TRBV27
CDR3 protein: CASSLTWRGGGQPQHF
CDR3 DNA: TGTGCCAGCAGCCTAACCTGGAGAGGGGGCGGTCAGCCCCAGCATTTT

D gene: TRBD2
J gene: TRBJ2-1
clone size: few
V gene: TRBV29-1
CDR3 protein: CSVDLGTSGGGSYNEQFF
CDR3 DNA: TGCAGCGTTGACCTAGGGACTAGCGGGGGAGGCTCCTACAATGAGCAGTTCTTC

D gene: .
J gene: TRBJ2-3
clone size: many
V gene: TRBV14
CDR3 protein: CASSQERGVQSDTQYF
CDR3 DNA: TGTGCCAGCAGCCAAGAGAGGGGGGTGCAGTCCGATACGCAGTATTTT

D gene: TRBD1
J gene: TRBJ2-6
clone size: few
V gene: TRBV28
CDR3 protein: CASSLNTGDAGANVLTF
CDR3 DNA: TGTGCCAGCAGTTTAAATACAGGGGATGCTGGGGCCAACGTCCTGACTTTC

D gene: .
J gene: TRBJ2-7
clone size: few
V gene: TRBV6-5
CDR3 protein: CASSSDTEYEQYF
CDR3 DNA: TGTGCCAGCAGTTCCGACACCGAATACGAGCAGTACTTC

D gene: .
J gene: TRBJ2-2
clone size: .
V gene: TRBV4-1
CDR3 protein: CASSQEDGGGELFF
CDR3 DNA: TGCGCCAGCAGCCAAGAGGACGGGGGCGGGGAGCTGTTTTTT

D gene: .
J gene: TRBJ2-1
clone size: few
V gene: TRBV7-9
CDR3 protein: CASSSEANEQFF
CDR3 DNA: TGTGCCAGCAGCTCCGAGGCCAATGAGCAGTTCTTC

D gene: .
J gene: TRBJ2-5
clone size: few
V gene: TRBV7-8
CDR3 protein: CASSLGQTAQYF
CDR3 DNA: TGTGCCAGCAGCTTAGGACAGACGGCCCAGTACTTC

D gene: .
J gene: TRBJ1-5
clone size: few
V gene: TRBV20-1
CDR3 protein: CSASEWGQGLQPQHF
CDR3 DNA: TGCAGTGCTAGTGAATGGGGGCAGGGGCTCCAGCCCCAGCATTTT

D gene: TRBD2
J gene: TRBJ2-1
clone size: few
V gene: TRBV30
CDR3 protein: CAWTTSGRRNEQFF
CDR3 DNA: TGTGCCTGGACGACTAGCGGGAGACGGAATGAGCAGTTCTTC

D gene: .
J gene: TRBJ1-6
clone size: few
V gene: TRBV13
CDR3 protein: CASSLDGPPLHF
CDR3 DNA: TGTGCCAGCAGCTTAGACGGCCCACCCCTCCACTTT

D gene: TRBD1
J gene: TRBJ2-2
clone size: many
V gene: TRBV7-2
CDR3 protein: CASSPGQGWTGELFF
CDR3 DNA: TGTGCCAGCAGCCCGGGACAGGGTTGGACCGGGGAGCTGTTTTTT

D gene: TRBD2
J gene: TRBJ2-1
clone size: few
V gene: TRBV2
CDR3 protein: CASIGTSSSNEQFF
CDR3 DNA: TGTGCCAGCATCGGGACTAGCAGTAGCAATGAGCAGTTCTTC

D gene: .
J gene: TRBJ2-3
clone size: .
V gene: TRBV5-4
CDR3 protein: CASSSGIQPSTDTQYF
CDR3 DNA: TGTGCCAGCAGCTCTGGAATACAGCCAAGCACAGATACGCAGTATTTT

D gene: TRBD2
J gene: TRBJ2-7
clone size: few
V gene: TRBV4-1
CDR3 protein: CASSQGAPGVAGVEGSYEQYF
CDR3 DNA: TGCGCCAGCAGCCAAGGGGCCCCGGGGGTAGCGGGAGTAGAGGGCTCCTACGAGCAGTACTTC

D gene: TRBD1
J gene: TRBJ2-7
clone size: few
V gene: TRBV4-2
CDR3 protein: CASSQGPGQAYEQYF
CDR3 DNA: TGTGCCAGCAGCCAAGGTCCAGGACAGGCCTACGAGCAGTACTTC

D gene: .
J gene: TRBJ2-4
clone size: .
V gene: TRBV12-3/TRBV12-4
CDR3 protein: CASSLTGWRENIQYF
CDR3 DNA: TGTGCCAGCAGTTTAACAGGGTGGAGAGAAAACATTCAGTACTTC

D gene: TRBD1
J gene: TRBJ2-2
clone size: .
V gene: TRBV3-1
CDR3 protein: CASSQPGTGVDTGELFF
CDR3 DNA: TGTGCCAGCAGCCAACCCGGGACAGGGGTTGACACCGGGGAGCTGTTTTTT

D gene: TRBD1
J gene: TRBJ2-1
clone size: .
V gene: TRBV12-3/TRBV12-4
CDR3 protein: CASTTGTGQFF
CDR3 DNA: TGTGCCAGCACGACCGGGACAGGGCAGTTCTTC

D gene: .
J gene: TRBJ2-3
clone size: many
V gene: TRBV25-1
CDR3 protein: CATSDSPSSTDTQYF
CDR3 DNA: TGTGCCACCTCTGACAGTCCATCTAGCACAGATACGCAGTATTTT